The sequence of this TCR beta chain was determined in a study of breast tumors, draining lymph nodes, adjacent tissues. MiXCR was run by TCRdb on the multiplex PCR reads, yielding one entry per CDR3 protein. This sample has some 170,000 distinct CDR3 sequences, with approximately 30% found just once. The lymph nodes were axillary draining lymph nodes from breast cancer patients. Trimming at V came to 11 bases and at J to 7 bases, leaving 10 bases not matched to a gene. Germline assignment: CDR1 SNHLY and CDR2 FYNNEI. CDR3 length: 13 amino acids. The chain carries TRBV2 and TRBJ1-4; 7 nucleotides match TRBD1. Sequenced: axillary lymph node tissue. The TCR originated in a female donor with breast cancer. Some clones in this sample may be carry-over from other donors' samples. The CDR3 spells CASRDSNLEKLFF. The CDR3 bases are TGTGCCTCCCGGGACAGCAACCTTGAAAAACTGTTTTTT.